This T cell receptor beta chain was sequenced for a study of regulatory T cells in long-lasting Graves disease. Broader study findings: Since the sample size was small, accuracy may have been reduced. Researchers examined only peripheral blood and not thyroid tissue. Under persistent disease, TRBV28, TRBJ1-2 and TRBJ2-5 were used preferentially.

Arm-PCR of CDR3 regions and iRepertoire HTBI primers were the basis on which TCR beta libraries were built. TCRdb re-called the multiplex PCR reads with MiXCR, one entry per CDR3 protein. The sample lists over 450,000 distinct CDR3 sequences, 20% to 25% occurring once. The ends lost 7 bases at V and 8 bases at J; junction bases unmatched: 20. This CDR3 is 19 amino acids long. Germline V lookup: CDR1 LNHDA, CDR2 SQIVND (reference sequence). Time point specified: persistent/refractory GD, antithyroid drugs over 5 years with positive TRAb. PBMC-extracted RNA yielded the TCR library. With regard to this clonotype: Its antigen is as yet unknown.

Source: peripheral blood mononuclear cells (PBMCs), taken when the disease was refractory, from a patient treated with antithyroid drugs. The chain couples TRBV19 to TRBJ2-1; 13 bases agree with TRBD2. The TCR sequence derives from a female donor with Graves disease. The CDR3 DNA reads as TGTGCCAGTACCATCTTCCCCACTAGCGGGGGGGCCGTAGACCATGAGCAGTTCTTC. As protein: CASTIFPTSGGAVDHEQFF.